The next 26 T cell receptor beta chains were all read from a single sample in a study of T cell repertoires in cytomegalovirus infection. One entry per CDR3 protein, called by TCRdb with MiXCR from the reads. The sample lists roughly 990,000 distinct CDR3 sequences, around 30% seen once, with over 12% in the top ten. No antigen has been assigned to these receptors. The sequencing used cultured CD8+ T cells from PBMCs, collected from culture after CMV antigen stimulation. All receptors derive from a human donor in good health (CMV status not recorded). Some clones in this sample may be carry-over from other donors' samples.

The rearrangement links TRBV4-1 to TRBJ2-7; possibly TRBD1 for D (6 bases). From germline, CDR1 is MGHRA and CDR2 YSYEKL. Trimming stripped 1 base from V and 4 bases from J, with 17 bases between. CDR3 length equals 16 residues. DNA of the CDR3: TGCGCCAGCAGCCAAGGACCACAGGGCCCACGATACGAGCAGTACTTC. Translation: CASSQGPQGPRYEQYF.

This clonotype was seen only a few times. This CDR3 is CSARDLQGVPYNEQFF. The CDR3 coding sequence is TGCAGTGCTAGAGATCTGCAGGGTGTACCCTACAATGAGCAGTTCTTC. The rearrangement joins TRBV20-1 to TRBJ2-1; perhaps TRBD1 as D (5 bases). Looked up from germline, CDR1 is DFQATT and CDR2 is SNEGSKA (reference sequence). Trimming took 0 bases from V and 2 from J, leaving 14 bases between them. The CDR3 extends over 16 amino acids.

This chain connects TRBV5-1 to TRBJ1-5; TRBD1 agrees at 10 bases. There are 16 residues in the CDR3. With 4 bases clipped from V and 6 bases from J, the junction kept 10 bases outside the gene matches. Germline CDR1 is SGHRS and CDR2 is YFSETQ. This CDR3 reads CASSPGTGAGSQPQHF. The CDR3 DNA sequence: TGCGCCAGCAGCCCTGGGACAGGGGCAGGGAGTCAGCCCCAGCATTTT. Looking up the rest from reference TRBV5-1 and TRBJ1-5 gives the full variable domain: KAGVTQTPRYLIKTRGQQVTLSCSPISGHRSVSWYQQTPGQGLQFLFEYFSETQRNKGNFPGRFSGRQFSNSRSEMNVSTLELGDSALYLCASSPGTGAGSQPQHFGDGTRLSIL.

This clonotype was recorded many times. This chain connects TRBV7-2 to TRBJ2-3; 12 bases line up with TRBD2. Germline V lookup: CDR1 SGHTA, CDR2 FQGNSA. CDR3 length equals 22 residues. The trim removed 2 bases at V and 1 base at J, leaving 19 bases unmatched. CDR3 DNA sequence: TGTGCCAGCAGCTTAAGGGACAGGGTCTATTCTAGCGGGGGGGATGGCACAGATACGCAGTATTTT. It yields the protein CASSLRDRVYSSGGDGTDTQYF.

The chain employs TRBV6-2 or TRBV6-3 and TRBJ2-1; 7 bases are a match to TRBD2. The CDR3 covers 14 residues. Trimming at V came to 7 bases and at J to 4 bases, leaving 7 bases not matched to a gene. Germline V gives CDR1 MNHEY, CDR2 SVGEGT. The CDR3 sequence is CASTRGVLYNEQFF. The DNA of the CDR3 is TGTGCCAGCACCCGGGGGGTGTTGTACAATGAGCAGTTCTTC.

This clonotype has at least ten counts. CDR3: CASSLKSPWEQYDANTGELFF. The CDR3 DNA reads as TGTGCCAGCAGCTTAAAAAGTCCGTGGGAACAGTACGACGCGAACACCGGGGAGCTGTTTTTT. The chain couples TRBV7-8 to TRBJ2-2; D gene unclear. The CDR3 spans 21 residues. With 2 bases removed from V and 0 bases from J, the gap between germline ends came to 25 bases. Per germline, CDR1 SGHVS and CDR2 FQNEAQ.

This clonotype was picked up a small number of times. The chain joins TRBV12-3 or TRBV12-4 to TRBJ1-3; 8 nucleotides align to TRBD1. The CDR3 has 13 residues. V trimming: 8 bases; J trimming: 4 bases; junction bases outside the gene matches: 4. DNA for the CDR3: TGTGCCAGCGACCACAGGGGGGGAAACACCATATATTTT. Protein product: CASDHRGGNTIYF.

The V and J genes are TRBV27 and TRBJ2-7, with a tentative D call TRBD2 (6 bases). The germline V and J ends were trimmed by 5 bases and 4 bases, with 12 bases remaining between them. The germline CDR1 and CDR2 sequences are MNHEY and SMNVEV (reference sequence). This CDR3 region has 13 residues. CDR3 DNA: TGTGCCAGCAGTACTCGGGGAGGTTACGAGCAGTACTTC. The encoded protein is CASSTRGGYEQYF.

The chain is built from TRBV25-1 and TRBJ1-1; TRBD1 matches 10 bases. With 1 base clipped from V and 10 bases from J, the junction kept 3 bases outside the gene matches. The CDR3 length is 13 residues. The germline V gene has CDR1 MGHDK and CDR2 SYGVNS. The DNA of the CDR3 is TGTGCCAGCAGTGAATTGGGGGACAGGGGAGCTTTCTTT. It codes for CASSELGDRGAFF.

To note about this clonotype: At one boundary the junction diverges from the germline segment, which might be a read error. This chain uses TRBV7-8 with TRBJ2-1, with D unclear. CDR3 length: 12 amino acids. The germline CDR1 and CDR2 sequences are SGHVS and FQNEAQ. CDR3 residues: CANSRDLGEQFF. The CDR3 DNA sequence: TGTGCCAACAGCCGTGATCTAGGTGAGCAGTTCTTC. Full variable domain (missing parts from reference TRBV7-8 and TRBJ2-1): GAGVSQSPRYKVAKRGQDVALRCDPISGHVSLFWYQQALGQGPEFLTYFQNEAQLDKSGLPSDRFFAERPEGSVSTLKIQRTQQEDSAVYLCANSRDLGEQFFGPGTRLTVL.

The sample holds a few counts of this clonotype. The rearrangement links TRBV6-2 or TRBV6-3 to TRBJ1-5, with D unclear. V was pared by 8 bases and J by 0 bases, with 11 bases between. From germline, CDR1 is MNHEY and CDR2 SVGEGT. CDR3 length: 14 residues. CDR3 nucleotide sequence: TGTGCCAGCGCGGCGGTCCATAGCAATCAGCCCCAGCATTTT. Amino acids: CASAAVHSNQPQHF.

Ten or more counts support this clonotype. In DNA, the CDR3 is TGTGCCAGCAGTTACACCATCTCGGGTTGGGGTGAAGCTTTCTTT. Protein sequence: CASSYTISGWGEAFF. This chain connects TRBV6-2 or TRBV6-3 to TRBJ1-1; D call uncertain. V lost 2 bases and J lost 7, with 17 bases in between. This CDR3 spans 15 amino acids. Germline V gives CDR1 MNHEY, CDR2 SVGEGT.

V usage is TRBV12-3 or TRBV12-4 and J usage is TRBJ1-2; TRBD1 matches at 8 bases. The V gene end was trimmed by 4 bases and the J gene end by 8 bases; junction bases not matched to a gene: 6. This CDR3 is built from 13 residues. Written as DNA, the CDR3 is TGTGCCAGCAGTTCGACAGGGGTCGGCGGCTACACCTTC. Translating it yields CASSSTGVGGYTF.

This clonotype was seen a few times. The V and J genes are TRBV19 and TRBJ1-2; TRBD1 agrees at 7 bases. V was clipped by 7 bases and J by 4 bases; unmatched bases: 12. Germline-derived CDR1 and CDR2 are LNHDA and SQIVND (reference sequence). The CDR3 length is 15 residues. The CDR3 spells CASTHRDRFSYGYTF. The CDR3 DNA reads TGTGCCAGTACCCATAGGGACAGATTTTCCTATGGCTACACCTTC.

This clonotype has more than one count but fewer than ten. The V and J genes are TRBV4-1 and TRBJ1-1; D gene unclear. Germline CDR1 MGHRA, CDR2 YSYEKL. The CDR3 contains 16 residues. Trimming took 4 bases from V and 0 from J, leaving 15 bases between them. CDR3 amino acids: CASSPWVVGMNTEAFF. CDR3 DNA sequence: TGCGCCAGCAGCCCTTGGGTAGTCGGCATGAACACTGAAGCTTTCTTT.

This clonotype was counted a few times. The chain carries TRBV6-6 and TRBJ2-5; D possibly corresponds to TRBD1 (6 bases). Between the trimmed V and J ends, which lost 10 bases and 2 bases, there was a span of 17 bases. This CDR3 spans 14 amino acids. Looked up from germline, CDR1 is MNHNY and CDR2 is SVGAGI (reference sequence). The CDR3 region has the DNA TGTGCCACCTCCCCGACAGGACCTCAAGAGACCCAGTACTTC. This gives the protein CATSPTGPQETQYF.

This chain uses TRBV27 with TRBJ1-6; D remains unclear. The V end lost 4 bases, the J end lost 0 bases, and 16 bases lay between the germline ends. Per germline, CDR1 MNHEY and CDR2 SMNVEV (reference sequence). The CDR3 consists of 18 residues. CDR3 in amino acids: CASSYRDPSSSYNSPLHF. The CDR3 DNA reads TGTGCCAGCAGTTATCGAGACCCCAGTAGCTCCTATAATTCACCCCTCCACTTT.

This clonotype was found a few times. V and J are TRBV7-9 and TRBJ1-1; D might be TRBD1 (5 bases). The CDR3 is 15 amino acids. Trimming pared 1 base from V and 4 bases from J, leaving 13 bases between. Germline V lookup: CDR1 SEHNR, CDR2 FQNEAQ (reference sequence). Here the CDR3 reads CASSLVGGAFTEAFF. The CDR3 nucleotides read TGTGCCAGCAGCTTAGTCGGCGGGGCCTTCACTGAAGCTTTCTTT.

In its sample, this clonotype was seen many times. The rearrangement joins TRBV6-1 to TRBJ1-1; D is uncertain. The CDR3 runs 15 residues. V lost 5 bases to trimming and J lost 0 bases, with 13 bases between them. The germline V gene encodes CDR1 MNHNS and CDR2 SASEGT. The CDR3 protein is CASSYGRALNTEAFF. The CDR3 DNA is TGTGCCAGCAGTTATGGTAGGGCCCTGAACACTGAAGCTTTCTTT.

The J gene is TRBJ1-1, the V gene TRBV5-1; D unclear. From germline, CDR1 is SGHRS and CDR2 YFSETQ. This CDR3 has 16 amino acids. V was shortened by 0 bases and J by 4 bases, with 16 bases between the two germline ends. This chain's CDR3 is CASSLANPVEGTEAFF. CDR3 nucleotide sequence: TGCGCCAGCAGCTTGGCCAATCCGGTTGAGGGCACTGAAGCTTTCTTT.

A few counts support this clonotype. CDR3 in amino acids: CATSRDKGGYQPQHF. The CDR3 DNA is TGTGCCACCAGCAGAGATAAAGGGGGATATCAGCCCCAGCATTTT. The rearrangement uses TRBV15 and TRBJ1-5, with D maybe TRBD1 (6 bases). The CDR3 runs 15 residues. CDR1 and CDR2 (germline): LNHNV, YYDKDF (reference sequence). V was trimmed by 0 bases and J by 5 bases, leaving 11 bases between them.

Regarding this clonotype: Compared with germline, one end of the junction differs, possibly owing to a read error. The V gene is TRBV12-3 or TRBV12-4, the J gene TRBJ2-3, with D possibly TRBD2 on 7 matching bases. The CDR3 covers 15 residues. The CDR3 protein is CASGLGRGRGDTQYF. CDR3 DNA sequence: TGTGCCAGCGGTTTAGGGCGGGGGCGAGGGGATACGCAGTATTTT.

This clonotype occurred a few times. The CDR3 region has the DNA TGTGCCATCAGTGAGTCAGGGGGCCGGAACACCGGGGAGCTGTTTTTT. Encoded protein: CAISESGGRNTGELFF. The rearrangement links TRBV10-3 to TRBJ2-2, with 7 bases lining up with TRBD1. The CDR3 is made up of 16 amino acids. Germline values: CDR1 ENHRY, CDR2 SYGVKD. The V segment lost 0 bases and the J segment 1 base; nucleotides outside the gene matches: 2.

This clonotype was seen more than once but under ten times. The rearrangement uses TRBV24-1 and TRBJ2-3; tentative D call: TRBD1 (6 bases). The CDR3 contains 16 residues. The V gene lost 0 bases and the J gene lost 3 bases, with 12 bases spanning the gap. Germline values: CDR1 KGHDR, CDR2 SFDVKD. CDR3 sequence (DNA): TGTGCCACCAGTGATTTGGAGGGGGAGATGACAGATACGCAGTATTTT. Protein sequence: CATSDLEGEMTDTQYF.

The rearrangement uses TRBV15 and TRBJ1-1; 8 bases are shared with TRBD1. This CDR3 contains 17 residues. The germline CDR1 and CDR2 sequences are LNHNV and YYDKDF (reference sequence). J was trimmed by 4 bases and V by 3 bases; bases with no gene match: 13. The CDR3 bases are TGTGCCACCAGCAGGGACAGGGTGCCCAGTCTGAGCACTGAAGCTTTCTTT. It codes for CATSRDRVPSLSTEAFF. The complete variable domain, with remaining parts taken from reference TRBV15 and TRBJ1-1, reads DAMVIQNPRYQVTQFGKPVTLSCSQTLNHNVMYWYQQKSSQAPKLLFHYYDKDFNNEADTPDNFQSRRPNTSFCFLDIRSPGLGDTAMYLCATSRDRVPSLSTEAFFGQGTRLTVV.

With respect to this clonotype: A read error may be the cause here, since a much bigger clone is one base away. This chain joins TRBV7-9 and TRBJ2-1; D not resolved. This CDR3 contains 15 residues. Germline-derived CDR1 and CDR2 are SEHNR and FQNEAQ (reference sequence). The CDR3: CANSSIGGDLNEQFF. The CDR3 bases are TGTGCCAACAGCTCTATCGGTGGGGATCTTAATGAGCAGTTCTTC.